The 4 T cell receptor beta chains below all came from one sample that was sequenced in a study of T cell repertoires in cytomegalovirus infection. Their target antigens are unknown. MiXCR, run by TCRdb on the reads, gives a single entry per CDR3 protein. The sample yields about 280,000 distinct CDR3 sequences, 20% to 25% seen once. The specimen was cultured PBMCs, collected from culture after CMV antigen stimulation. All receptors derive from a human donor in good health (CMV status not recorded). Some clones in this sample may be carry-over from other donors' samples.

The rearrangement uses TRBV27 and TRBJ1-5; D possibly corresponds to TRBD1 (5 bases). V lost 6 bases, J lost 2 bases, and 14 bases lay in between. The CDR3 covers 15 residues. The V gene's germline CDR1 is MNHEY and CDR2 SMNVEV (reference sequence). CDR3 nucleotide sequence: TGTGCCAGCAGGCGAGGGGCATCGGGCAATCAGCCCCAGCATTTT. It is translated as CASRRGASGNQPQHF.

Only a few counts were recorded for this clonotype. The chain links TRBV7-2 to TRBJ1-2, with D unclear. The CDR3 sequence is 13 residues long. The germline gives CDR1 SGHTA, CDR2 FQGNSA. V lost 6 bases and J 3 bases, leaving 11 bases between the germline ends. CDR3 sequence: CASSSTWDYGYTF. The CDR3 nucleotides are TGTGCCAGCAGTTCAACGTGGGACTATGGCTACACCTTC. Drawing the rest from reference TRBV7-2 and TRBJ1-2, the complete variable domain is GAGVSQSPSNKVTEKGKDVELRCDPISGHTALYWYRQSLGQGLEFLIYFQGNSAPDKSGLPSDRFSAERTGGSVSTLTIQRTQQEDSAVYLCASSSTWDYGYTFGSGTRLTVV.

This chain uses TRBV9 with TRBJ2-2; TRBD2 matches at 7 bases. Germline loops: CDR1 SGDLS, CDR2 YYNGEE. This CDR3 is built from 15 residues. Trimming removed 0 bases from V and 5 bases from J; junction bases left unmatched: 4. The CDR3 loop is CASSVEGTKTGELFF. The CDR3, as DNA: TGTGCCAGCAGCGTAGAGGGGACTAAAACCGGGGAGCTGTTTTTT.

The genes are TRBV20-1 and TRBJ2-3; possibly TRBD1 for D (5 bases). The CDR3 length is 15 residues. The ends were cut back, 6 bases at V and 3 bases at J, with 19 bases in the middle. CDR1 is DFQATT and CDR2 is SNEGSKA in the germline V gene (reference sequence). The CDR3 here is CSASPTREFTDTQYF. The CDR3 DNA follows: TGCAGTGCCAGTCCGACCAGGGAATTTACAGATACGCAGTATTTT.